This T cell receptor (beta chain) was identified during a study of T-cell reconstitution after alpha-beta-depleted transplantation in children (dated by TCRdb to about 2016). For the study in its entirety: Using TCR repertoire profiling, the study followed T-cell immune reconstitution in a quantitative way in children after TCRalphabeta/CD19-depleted allogeneic hematopoietic cell transplantation.

This clonotype was seen at least ten times. The antigen it recognizes is unknown. Base qualities are not recorded, but no much larger clone differs from it by a single base. Libraries were constructed by PCR. Sequenced using an Illumina HiSeq 2500. Molecular barcoding was employed in the preparation of TCR libraries, with unique molecular identifiers being used to normalize TCRbeta repertoire quantification. TCRdb ran its own pipeline on the public reads, namely fastp trimming at Q25 and MiXCR clone calling, and kept in-frame beta chains. Rows matching on CDR3 protein sequence are summarized as one entry with the most common DNA and genes. This sample holds 600,000 to 700,000 distinct CDR3 sequences; roughly 17% were observed only once. Together, the top ten hold approximately 1% of the sample. The specimen was PBMCs from the stem cell graft donor, collected from the stem cell graft. This sequence originates from a human donor who donated a stem cell graft to a child with acute myeloid leukemia.

The sequenced DNA: TGCAGTGCTAGAGATCCCAGGGGGAATCAGCCCCAGCATTTT. Translated, it reads CSARDPRGNQPQHF. The chain employs TRBV20-1 and TRBJ1-5, and TRBD1 aligns with 7 junction nucleotides. Taken from the germline V gene (reference sequence), the CDR1 and CDR2 loops are DFQATT and SNEGSKA. Here V drops 0 bases and J drops 4 bases, and the junction holds 3 bases not matched to any gene. There are 14 amino acids in the CDR3, from cysteine to phenylalanine inclusive. Left in the record is the CDR3 DNA by itself, 42 bases read in frame from the first base.